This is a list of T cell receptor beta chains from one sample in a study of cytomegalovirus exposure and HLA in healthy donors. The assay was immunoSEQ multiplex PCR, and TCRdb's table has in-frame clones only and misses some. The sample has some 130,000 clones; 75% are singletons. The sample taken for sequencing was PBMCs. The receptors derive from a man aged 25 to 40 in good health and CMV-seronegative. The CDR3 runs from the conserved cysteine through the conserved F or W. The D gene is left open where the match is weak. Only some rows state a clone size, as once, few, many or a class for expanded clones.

cdr3_nt: TGTGCCACCAGCAGAGATTGGGACAGAGATCAGCCCCAGCATTTT
cdr3_aa: CATSRDWDRDQPQHF
clone_size: NA
d_call: TRBD1
j_call: TRBJ1-5
v_call: TRBV15

cdr3_nt: TGTGCCAGCTCACCAGCAGGGGCCTACTCCTACGAGCAGTACTTC
cdr3_aa: CASSPAGAYSYEQYF
clone_size: NA
d_call: NA
j_call: TRBJ2-7
v_call: TRBV18

cdr3_nt: TGTGCCAGCAGCTTAGACAGGAACACTGAAGCTTTCTTT
cdr3_aa: CASSLDRNTEAFF
clone_size: NA
d_call: NA
j_call: TRBJ1-1
v_call: TRBV11-2

cdr3_nt: TGTGCCAGCAGCCCGGGGATGGGAAACACCATATATTTT
cdr3_aa: CASSPGMGNTIYF
clone_size: NA
d_call: NA
j_call: TRBJ1-3
v_call: TRBV7-3

cdr3_nt: TGTGCCAGCAGCCTTACAGTGAACACTGAAGCTTTCTTT
cdr3_aa: CASSLTVNTEAFF
clone_size: NA
d_call: NA
j_call: TRBJ1-1
v_call: TRBV7-9

cdr3_nt: TGCAGCGTTGTAGTGGAGACCCAGTACTTC
cdr3_aa: CSVVVETQYF
clone_size: NA
d_call: NA
j_call: TRBJ2-5
v_call: TRBV29-1

cdr3_nt: TGTGCCAGCAGTCAGACAGACCCCAATCAGCCCCAGCATTTT
cdr3_aa: CASSQTDPNQPQHF
clone_size: NA
d_call: NA
j_call: TRBJ1-5
v_call: TRBV7-9

cdr3_nt: TGCGCCAGCAGCTTGGAGGGACTAGCGGGAGAAGTAACAGATACGCAGTATTTT
cdr3_aa: CASSLEGLAGEVTDTQYF
clone_size: NA
d_call: TRBD2
j_call: TRBJ2-3
v_call: TRBV5-1

cdr3_nt: TGTGCCAGCAGCTTAGTGGCGGACAGAGAGACCCAGTACTTC
cdr3_aa: CASSLVADRETQYF
clone_size: NA
d_call: NA
j_call: TRBJ2-5
v_call: TRBV7-7

cdr3_nt: TGCGCCAGCAGCGCCACGAAACTAGCGGGAGGATACAATGAGCAGTTCTTC
cdr3_aa: CASSATKLAGGYNEQFF
clone_size: once
d_call: TRBD2
j_call: TRBJ2-1
v_call: TRBV5-1

cdr3_nt: TGTGCCAGCTCACCAGGGACAGGGTATGGCTACACCTTC
cdr3_aa: CASSPGTGYGYTF
clone_size: NA
d_call: TRBD1
j_call: TRBJ1-2
v_call: TRBV18

cdr3_nt: TGCAGCGTTGAGACTTACCCCCACTATGGCTACACCTTC
cdr3_aa: CSVETYPHYGYTF
clone_size: NA
d_call: NA
j_call: TRBJ1-2
v_call: TRBV29-1

cdr3_nt: TGTGCCAGCTCACCCCGGGACAGGGGACTCACAGATACGCAGTATTTT
cdr3_aa: CASSPRDRGLTDTQYF
clone_size: NA
d_call: TRBD1
j_call: TRBJ2-3
v_call: TRBV18

cdr3_nt: TGTGCCAGCACACTAGCGGGGGCGTTCACAGATACGCAGTATTTT
cdr3_aa: CASTLAGAFTDTQYF
clone_size: NA
d_call: TRBD2
j_call: TRBJ2-3
v_call: TRBV7-6

cdr3_nt: TGTGCCTGGAGCGTAGCAGGGACTAGCAGAAATGAGCAGTTCTTC
cdr3_aa: CAWSVAGTSRNEQFF
clone_size: NA
d_call: TRBD2
j_call: TRBJ2-1
v_call: TRBV30

cdr3_nt: TGTGCCAGCAGTGAAGACTCATCAACTAATGAAAAACTGTTTTTT
cdr3_aa: CASSEDSSTNEKLFF
clone_size: NA
d_call: NA
j_call: TRBJ1-4
v_call: TRBV6-1

cdr3_nt: TGTGCCAGCAGGGAGGACAGTGCCAACGTCCTGACTTTC
cdr3_aa: CASREDSANVLTF
clone_size: NA
d_call: NA
j_call: TRBJ2-6
v_call: TRBV27